This entry lists 28 T cell receptor beta chains sequenced from one sample in a study of cytomegalovirus exposure and HLA in healthy donors. The PCR was carried out with 60 Vbeta primers and 13 Jbeta primers. Clones were sequenced by immunoSEQ multiplex PCR, and TCRdb holds only the in-frame ones, with some missing. The sample has tens of thousands of clones; around 78% are singletons. Sequencing was done on a sample of PBMCs. These receptors were obtained from a man in his forties or fifties in good health and CMV-seronegative.

This chain connects TRBV14 to TRBJ2-1, with TRBD1 matching over 9 bases. CDR1 SGHDN and CDR2 FVKESK come from the germline V gene. CDR3 length: 15 amino acids. V lost 2 bases, J lost 9 bases, and 8 bases stayed unmatched. CDR3 loop: CASSQLTGGMGEQFF. CDR3 nucleotides: TGTGCCAGCAGCCAACTGACAGGGGGTATGGGTGAGCAGTTCTTC. Filled out from reference TRBV14 and TRBJ2-1, the complete variable domain reads EAGVTQFPSHSVIEKGQTVTLRCDPISGHDNLYWYRRVMGKEIKFLLHFVKESKQDESGMPNNRFLAERTGGTYSTLKVQPAELEDSGVYFCASSQLTGGMGEQFFGPGTRLTVL.

The chain recombines TRBV28 with TRBJ2-3; TRBD2 matches 11 bases. Losses at the gene ends were 3 bases for V and 2 bases for J; bases not matched to a gene: 13. CDR1 and CDR2 (germline): MDHEN, SYDVKM. The CDR3 has 19 amino acids. In DNA form, the CDR3 reads TGTGCCAGCAGTTTTACTAGCGGGAGAGTTCGAGGTTACACAGATACGCAGTATTTT. Its protein is CASSFTSGRVRGYTDTQYF.

This clone was recorded a few times. The chain links TRBV28 to TRBJ2-4; possibly TRBD1 for D (6 bases). Between the trimmed V and J ends, which lost 3 bases and 1 base, there was a span of 28 bases. Germline V CDR1 and CDR2: MDHEN, SYDVKM. This CDR3 is 21 amino acids long. The CDR3 region has the DNA TGTGCCAGCAGTTTTGGGGGCCCCTCTGGTTCAGCACAGGGTGCCAAAAACATTCAGTACTTC. Amino acid sequence: CASSFGGPSGSAQGAKNIQYF.

V and J are TRBV10-2 and TRBJ2-3; 7 bases match TRBD2. From germline, CDR1 is WSHSY and CDR2 SAAADI. This CDR3 spans 12 amino acids. With V trimmed by 10 bases and J by 5 bases, 6 bases remained unmatched. This CDR3 is CATSGKGDTQYF. DNA for the CDR3: TGCGCCACCAGCGGGAAGGGAGATACGCAGTATTTT.

J is TRBJ1-4 and V is TRBV9, with a weak D call TRBD1 (5 bases). CDR1 is SGDLS, CDR2 YYNGEE, per germline. CDR3 length: 16 amino acids. V was shortened by 1 base and J by 4 bases, with 14 bases between the two germline ends. The CDR3 here is CASSVNPGHGNEKLFF. For the CDR3, the DNA is TGTGCCAGCAGCGTAAACCCAGGACACGGTAATGAAAAACTGTTTTTT.

The rearrangement joins TRBV12-5 to TRBJ2-5; D is perhaps TRBD1 (5 bases). V lost 2 bases and J lost 4, with 8 bases in between. The CDR3 consists of 13 residues. CDR1 is LGHNT, CDR2 FRNRAP, per germline. The DNA of the CDR3 is TGTGCTAGTGGTTTGTGGGGCCCAGAGACCCAGTACTTC. This codes for CASGLWGPETQYF.

The gene calls are TRBV13 and TRBJ2-3; TRBD2 is a possible D gene (7 bases). The germline V gene has CDR1 PRHDT and CDR2 FYEKMQ (reference sequence). This CDR3 is built from 18 residues. V was cut by 0 bases and J by 1 base, with 17 bases left in between. CDR3 nucleotides: TGTGCCAGCAGCTTAGGCCCCTCGGGGCGGGGGCGCACAGATACGCAGTATTTT. Encoded protein: CASSLGPSGRGRTDTQYF.

CDR3 coding DNA: TGTGCCAGCAGGGTCCCCCCACCAAAGCGGGAGGAACAAGAGACCCAGTACTTC. Protein sequence: CASRVPPPKREEQETQYF. The V gene is TRBV27, the J gene TRBJ2-5; 9 positions match TRBD2. The V gene's germline CDR1 is MNHEY and CDR2 SMNVEV (reference sequence). Germline trimming cut 6 bases from V and 2 bases from J; bases unmatched to any gene: 16. The CDR3 extends over 18 amino acids.

This clone was seen only once. The chain carries TRBV29-1 and TRBJ1-1; D call uncertain. The germline gives CDR1 SQVTM, CDR2 ANQGSEA. There are 13 residues in the CDR3. V was cut by 6 bases and J by 5 bases, with 16 bases left in between. The CDR3 coding sequence is TGCAGCGTGATGGCGGGGATCTCTACTGAAGCTTTCTTT. Its protein is CSVMAGISTEAFF.

The CDR3 sequence: CASSRSTGANVLTF. The CDR3, as DNA: TGCGCCAGCAGTAGGAGTACTGGGGCCAACGTCCTGACTTTC. V is TRBV5-1 and J is TRBJ2-6, with D unresolved. The CDR3 extends over 14 amino acids. From germline, CDR1 is SGHRS and CDR2 YFSETQ. With 5 bases removed from V and 2 bases from J, the gap between germline ends came to 8 bases.

The chain combines TRBV2 with TRBJ1-3, with 10 nucleotides matching TRBD1. This CDR3 contains 19 residues. The ends lost 6 bases at V and 0 bases at J; junction bases unmatched: 14. The germline CDR1 and CDR2 sequences are SNHLY and FYNNEI. The CDR3 is CASRLGQGSRADSGNTIYF. DNA of the CDR3: TGTGCCAGCAGGTTGGGACAGGGGAGTAGGGCAGACTCTGGAAACACCATATATTTT.

The chain couples TRBV25-1 to TRBJ2-3; TRBD1 is a possible D gene (5 bases). This CDR3 is 15 amino acids long. The ends were cut back, 10 bases at V and 3 bases at J, with 20 bases in the middle. CDR1 is MGHDK, CDR2 SYGVNS, per germline. The CDR3 loop is CATGPGQGWTDTQYF. The CDR3 DNA follows: TGTGCCACCGGGCCCGGGCAGGGATGGACAGATACGCAGTATTTT. The variable domain in full, with the rest retrieved from reference TRBV25-1 and TRBJ2-3, is EADIYQTPRYLVIGTGKKITLECSQTMGHDKMYWYQQDPGMELHLIHYSYGVNSTEKGDLSSESTVSRIRTEHFPLTLESARPSHTSQYLCATGPGQGWTDTQYFGPGTRLTVL.

The chain carries TRBV7-9 and TRBJ2-3; 8 bases fit TRBD2. With 6 bases clipped from V and 6 bases from J, the junction kept 11 bases outside the gene matches. The CDR3 has 15 amino acids. The germline gives CDR1 SEHNR, CDR2 FQNEAQ (reference sequence). CDR3 sequence (DNA): TGTGCCAGCAGTACCGTCGGGGGGGCCGGGGATACGCAGTATTTT. Its translation: CASSTVGGAGDTQYF. Full variable domain (missing parts from reference TRBV7-9 and TRBJ2-3): DTGVSQNPRHKITKRGQNVTFRCDPISEHNRLYWYRQTLGQGPEFLTYFQNEAQLEKSRLLSDRFSAERPKGSFSTLEIQRTEQGDSAMYLCASSTVGGAGDTQYFGPGTRLTVL.

The chain joins TRBV7-9 to TRBJ1-1; possibly TRBD1 for D (6 bases). CDR3 length equals 13 residues. The V gene lost 2 bases and the J gene lost 6 bases, with 10 bases spanning the gap. Germline V gene lookup returns CDR1 SEHNR and CDR2 FQNEAQ (reference sequence). The CDR3 sequence is CASSLTGFSEAFF. The DNA of the CDR3 is TGTGCCAGCAGCTTAACAGGGTTCTCTGAAGCTTTCTTT. Full variable domain (rest looked up from reference TRBV7-9 and TRBJ1-1): DTGVSQNPRHKITKRGQNVTFRCDPISEHNRLYWYRQTLGQGPEFLTYFQNEAQLEKSRLLSDRFSAERPKGSFSTLEIQRTEQGDSAMYLCASSLTGFSEAFFGQGTRLTVV.

This chain connects TRBV7-2 to TRBJ2-7, with a weak D call TRBD1 (5 bases). Germline-derived CDR1 and CDR2 are SGHTA and FQGNSA. The length of the CDR3 is 14 residues. V was clipped by 5 bases and J by 1 base, with 12 bases between them. Written as DNA, the CDR3 is TGTGCCAGCAGCCCCCGGACACCTTCCTACGAGCAGTACTTC. This translates into CASSPRTPSYEQYF. The full variable domain, its missing parts supplied by reference TRBV7-2 and TRBJ2-7, is GAGVSQSPSNKVTEKGKDVELRCDPISGHTALYWYRQSLGQGLEFLIYFQGNSAPDKSGLPSDRFSAERTGGSVSTLTIQRTQQEDSAVYLCASSPRTPSYEQYFGPGTRLTVT.

The genes are TRBV2 and TRBJ1-6; 10 bases line up with TRBD1. The CDR3 runs 15 residues. The germline gives CDR1 SNHLY, CDR2 FYNNEI. Trimming took 7 bases from V and 8 from J; bases not matched to a gene: 8. The CDR3 coding sequence is TGTGCCAGCATTTCGGACAGGGGGTGGGATTCACCCCTCCACTTT. Protein product: CASISDRGWDSPLHF.

The chain links TRBV7-3 to TRBJ2-5, with 13 positions matching TRBD2. Judging by the DNA end, TRBJ2-7 fits better; the J call may be wrong. This CDR3 contains 15 residues. Germline V gives CDR1 SGHTA, CDR2 FQGTGA. In DNA, the CDR3 is TGTGCCAGCAGCCCGACTAGCGGGGGGCCGTACGAGCAGTACTTC. Its protein product is CASSPTSGGPYEQYF.

The chain has TRBV27 and TRBJ2-7, with D perhaps TRBD1 (5 bases). Germline V CDR1 and CDR2: MNHEY, SMNVEV (reference sequence). The CDR3 totals 15 residues. Trimming removed 0 bases at V and 3 bases at J, with 12 bases between. The CDR3 protein is CASSLSSAGHYEQYF. CDR3 bases: TGTGCCAGCAGTTTATCTTCGGCAGGACACTACGAGCAGTACTTC.

The CDR3 nucleotides read TGTGCCAGCAGCCGGACAGGGGGTTCCTACGAGCAGTACTTC. Translating gives CASSRTGGSYEQYF. The chain uses TRBV6-5 and TRBJ2-5; TRBD1 matches at 10 bases. The J call is doubtful: the DNA matches TRBJ2-7 better. CDR1 and CDR2 (germline): MNHEY, SVGAGI. This CDR3 region has 14 residues.

This clone has only a few counts. This chain joins TRBV5-6 and TRBJ2-2; D may be TRBD2 (5 bases). The V gene's germline CDR1 is SGHDT and CDR2 YYEEEE. CDR3 size: 13 residues. Trimming left V 1 base short and J 6 bases short, with 7 bases between. The CDR3 reads CASSLPEAGELFF. CDR3 coding DNA: TGTGCCAGCAGCTTGCCGGAGGCCGGGGAGCTGTTTTTT.

This chain connects TRBV7-2 to TRBJ2-5, with TRBD2 identical over 8 bases. This CDR3 has 14 residues. CDR1 and CDR2 (germline): SGHTA, FQGNSA. After removal of 5 bases from V and 4 bases from J, the junction contained 6 bases not matched to a gene. CDR3 sequence: CASSPGGTRETQYF. The CDR3 DNA is TGTGCCAGCAGCCCCGGGGGGACTAGAGAGACCCAGTACTTC.

The J gene is TRBJ2-1, the V gene TRBV6-6, with 7 bases that match TRBD2. This CDR3 region has 15 residues. Germline V gene lookup returns CDR1 MNHNY and CDR2 SVGAGI (reference sequence). V gave up 6 bases and J gave up 1 base; unmatched junction bases: 6. The CDR3 here is CASRALAESYNEQFF. The CDR3 DNA sequence: TGTGCCAGCAGGGCCCTAGCGGAGTCCTACAATGAGCAGTTCTTC.

The sample holds a few counts of this clone. The chain links TRBV4-2 to TRBJ1-1; TRBD1 agrees at 9 bases. Per the germline V gene, CDR1 is LGHNA and CDR2 is YNFKEQ. The CDR3 has 15 amino acids. J gave up 0 bases and V 4 bases, and 3 bases lay outside the gene matches. The CDR3 sequence is CASSLTGGVNTEAFF. The CDR3 DNA follows: TGTGCCAGCAGCCTGACAGGGGGAGTGAACACTGAAGCTTTCTTT.

This clone showed up just once. The rearrangement joins TRBV27 to TRBJ1-5; possibly TRBD1 for D (5 bases). V was clipped by 5 bases and J by 8 bases, with 16 bases between them. Germline CDR1 and CDR2: MNHEY and SMNVEV (reference sequence). This CDR3 contains 14 residues. The CDR3 DNA reads TGTGCCAGCAGTGGCCTCGGGGGGGAGGAGCCCCAGCATTTT. It yields the protein CASSGLGGEEPQHF.

This clone was seen many times. The chain combines TRBV5-5 with TRBJ1-1; no reliable D call. With 0 bases removed from V and 12 bases from J, the gap between germline ends came to 12 bases. Looked up from germline, CDR1 is SGHKS and CDR2 is YYEKEE (reference sequence). The CDR3 is 12 residues long. The chain's CDR3 is CASSLEVGPTFF. The CDR3 DNA sequence: TGTGCCAGCAGCTTGGAAGTGGGCCCGACTTTCTTT.

This clone showed up just a few times. The chain carries TRBV5-1 and TRBJ1-1; TRBD1 agrees at 9 bases. CDR3 length: 16 amino acids. Germline lookup yields CDR1 SGHRS and CDR2 YFSETQ. Unmatched junction bases numbered 12, after V lost 3 bases and J lost 6 bases. The CDR3 DNA reads TGCGCCAGCAGCTCCGGATCAGGGACAGGGCCTTCTGAAGCTTTCTTT. This codes for CASSSGSGTGPSEAFF.

The rearrangement uses TRBV2 and TRBJ1-1, with a weak D call TRBD1 (5 bases). Germline lookup yields CDR1 SNHLY and CDR2 FYNNEI. The ends were cut back, 5 bases at V and 5 bases at J, with 21 bases in the middle. This CDR3 has 16 amino acids. The DNA for the CDR3 is TGTGCCAGCAGTTTTACCTCGGACACGGTTGCGACTGAAGCTTTCTTT. Translated, it gives CASSFTSDTVATEAFF. Supplemented by reference TRBV2 and TRBJ1-1, the full variable domain reads EPEVTQTPSHQVTQMGQEVILRCVPISNHLYFYWYRQILGQKVEFLVSFYNNEISEKSEIFDDQFSVERPDGSNFTLKIRSTKLEDSAMYFCASSFTSDTVATEAFFGQGTRLTVV.

This chain links TRBV7-2 with TRBJ2-3; TRBD2 agrees at 12 bases. The V gene end was trimmed by 5 bases and the J gene end by 7 bases; junction bases not matched to a gene: 13. This CDR3 has 17 residues. From germline, CDR1 is SGHTA and CDR2 FQGNSA. The CDR3 loop reads CASSPLTTSGSLYTQYF. The CDR3 bases are TGTGCCAGCAGCCCACTCACGACTAGCGGGAGTCTATATACGCAGTATTTT.